Listed below are T cell receptor beta chains from one sample, sequenced in a study of glioma-infiltrating T cells after dendritic cell vaccination. TCRdb's table, derived via immunoSEQ multiplex PCR, lists solely in-frame clones and lacks some. The table shows more than 95,000 clones, with roughly 80% occurring only once. Sequencing was performed on blood, taken after dendritic cell vaccination. These receptors all stem from a human donor with glioblastoma. The CDR3 runs from the conserved cysteine through the conserved F or W. Only part of the rows carry a size: once, few, many, or a class if the clone is expanded.

J | V | size | CDR3
TRBJ1-5 | TRBV6-1 | - | CASSEQGSQPQHF
TRBJ1-1 | TRBV28 | - | CASSGSNTEAFF
TRBJ1-2 | TRBV6-1 | - | CASSEGTGRYGYTF
TRBJ2-5 | TRBV5-1 | - | CASSRDRVGETQYF
TRBJ2-5 | TRBV19 | few | CASSISGGETQYF
TRBJ2-7 | TRBV10-2 | - | CASSEGGRAMDEQYF
TRBJ2-7 | TRBV9 | - | CASSQGPSGYYEQYF
TRBJ1-1 | TRBV4-2 | - | CASSREQGAGTEAFF
TRBJ2-2 | TRBV15 | - | CATSRGRGSPGELFF
TRBJ2-2 | TRBV11-2 | - | CASSKLAGVIGELFF
TRBJ2-3 | TRBV2 | - | CASTLGGAADTQYF
TRBJ1-5 | TRBV6-1 | - | CASSGNRGGDQPQHF
TRBJ2-2 | TRBV4-1 | - | CASSQAANTGELFF
TRBJ2-7 | TRBV27 | - | CASTLAGTGRTYEQYF
TRBJ2-5 | TRBV7-9 | - | CASSLALAGQETQYF
TRBJ2-2 | TRBV20-1 | - | CSVTNTGELFF
TRBJ2-7 | TRBV27 | - | CASSLTGLARYEQYF
TRBJ2-7 | TRBV4-2 | - | CASSQGLNSYEQYF
TRBJ2-7 | TRBV6-1 | - | CASSEDRGDWGYEQYF
TRBJ1-4 | TRBV28 | - | CASGTATNEKLFF
TRBJ2-7 | TRBV2 | - | CASSEDRDSGIYEQYF
TRBJ1-1 | TRBV2 | - | CASMYRKAFF
TRBJ2-5 | TRBV5-1 | - | CASSFGGGGQETQYF
TRBJ2-3 | TRBV20-1 | few | CSVLSADTQYF
TRBJ1-3 | TRBV9 | once | CASSPSGDRWRSGNTIYF
TRBJ2-3 | TRBV9 | - | CASSAVLGDTQYF
TRBJ2-7 | TRBV28 | - | CASRETGRKGYEQYF
TRBJ2-7 | TRBV7-6 | few | CASSLAPGTSGVYEQYF
TRBJ2-1 | TRBV5-4 | - | CASSRRAGGSYNEQFF
TRBJ2-5 | TRBV6-5 | - | CASSYSRGTQYF
TRBJ2-7 | TRBV11-3 | - | CASSFGTGISYEQYF
TRBJ2-7 | TRBV15 | - | CATSRVVAGEQYF
TRBJ1-1 | TRBV30 | - | CAWTARQNTEAFF
TRBJ1-3 | TRBV6-6 | - | CASSRPDVRAGNTIYF
TRBJ2-2 | TRBV7-2 | - | CASSQTAGTTGELFF
TRBJ1-2 | TRBV30 | - | CAWARPGSRGNGYTF
TRBJ1-1 | TRBV6-5 | - | CASNLQGMNTEAFF
TRBJ1-6 | TRBV21-1 | - | CASSKGRRSSYNSPLHF
TRBJ1-1 | TRBV10-3 | - | CAIREDRLNTEAFF
TRBJ2-7 | TRBV25-1 | - | CASSESGGPYEQYF
TRBJ2-7 | TRBV5-1 | - | CASSLAGTHSYEQYF
TRBJ1-1 | TRBV6-5 | - | CASSYLARPTEAFF
TRBJ1-2 | TRBV7-6 | - | CASSLSLGTGHGYTF
TRBJ1-2 | TRBV9 | - | CASSVAYSYGYTF
TRBJ2-1 | TRBV5-4 | - | CASSRGGRAGDNEQFF
TRBJ1-4 | TRBV5-1 | - | CASSLDAGARLNEKLFF
TRBJ2-3 | TRBV9 | once | CASSVVTDRGDTQYF
TRBJ2-2 | TRBV5-1 | - | CASSLEGVDGELFF
TRBJ1-1 | TRBV5-1 | - | CASSSGDLRNTEAFF
TRBJ1-5 | TRBV9 | once | CASSVSATSGAQHF
TRBJ2-7 | TRBV19 | few | CASSIGELSYEQYF
TRBJ2-3 | TRBV29-1 | - | CSVNREPAGDTQYF